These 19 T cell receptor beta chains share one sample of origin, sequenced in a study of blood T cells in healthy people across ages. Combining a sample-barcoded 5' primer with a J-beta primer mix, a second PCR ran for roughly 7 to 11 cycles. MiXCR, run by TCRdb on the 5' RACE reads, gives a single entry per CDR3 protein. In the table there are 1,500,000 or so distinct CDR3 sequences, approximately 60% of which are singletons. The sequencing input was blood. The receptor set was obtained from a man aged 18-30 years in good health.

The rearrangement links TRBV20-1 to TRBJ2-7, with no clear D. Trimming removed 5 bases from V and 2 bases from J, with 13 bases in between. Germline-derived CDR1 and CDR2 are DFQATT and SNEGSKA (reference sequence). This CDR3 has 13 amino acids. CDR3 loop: CSAPDGWTYEQYF. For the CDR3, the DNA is TGCAGTGCTCCTGATGGATGGACCTACGAGCAGTACTTC.

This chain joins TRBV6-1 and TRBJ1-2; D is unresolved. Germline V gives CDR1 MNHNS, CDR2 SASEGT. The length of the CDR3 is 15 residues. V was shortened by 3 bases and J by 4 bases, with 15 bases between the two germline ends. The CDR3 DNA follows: TGTGCCAGCAGTGATTCCCTATCGGAACGCTATGGCTACACCTTC. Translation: CASSDSLSERYGYTF.

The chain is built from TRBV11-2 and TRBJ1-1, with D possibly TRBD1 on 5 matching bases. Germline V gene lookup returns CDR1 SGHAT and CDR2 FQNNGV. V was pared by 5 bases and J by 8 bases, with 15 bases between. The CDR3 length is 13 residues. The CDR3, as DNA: TGTGCCAGCAGCGGGGGGGTCTTCACGGAAGCTTTCTTT. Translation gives CASSGGVFTEAFF.

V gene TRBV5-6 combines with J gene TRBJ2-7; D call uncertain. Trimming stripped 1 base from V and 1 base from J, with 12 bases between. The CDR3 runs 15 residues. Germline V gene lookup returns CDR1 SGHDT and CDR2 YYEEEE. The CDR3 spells CASSLLTLQSYEQYF. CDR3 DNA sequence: TGTGCCAGCAGCTTGCTGACTCTCCAATCCTACGAGCAGTACTTC.

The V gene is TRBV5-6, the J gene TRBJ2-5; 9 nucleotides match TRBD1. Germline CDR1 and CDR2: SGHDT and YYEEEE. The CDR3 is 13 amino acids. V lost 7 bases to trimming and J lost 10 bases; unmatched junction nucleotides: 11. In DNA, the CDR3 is TGTGCCAGCGAGGGACAGGGTCGTTCCGGCCAGTACTTC. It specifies CASEGQGRSGQYF.

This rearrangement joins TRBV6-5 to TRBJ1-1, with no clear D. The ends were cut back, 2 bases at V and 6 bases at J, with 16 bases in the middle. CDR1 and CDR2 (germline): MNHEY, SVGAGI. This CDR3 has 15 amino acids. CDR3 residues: CASSYGSGLRAEAFF. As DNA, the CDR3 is TGTGCCAGCAGTTACGGGTCAGGACTTCGCGCTGAAGCTTTCTTT.

The CDR3 DNA reads TGTGCCAGCAGCTTGTATGCAGGGAGTAGTGGAGAACTGTTTTTT. It is translated as CASSLYAGSSGELFF. V usage is TRBV5-5 and J usage is TRBJ1-4, with TRBD1 as a possible D gene (5 bases). CDR3 length: 15 residues. Trimming took off 1 base at V and 12 bases at J, with 19 bases between the two ends. CDR1 SGHKS and CDR2 YYEKEE come from the germline V gene (reference sequence).

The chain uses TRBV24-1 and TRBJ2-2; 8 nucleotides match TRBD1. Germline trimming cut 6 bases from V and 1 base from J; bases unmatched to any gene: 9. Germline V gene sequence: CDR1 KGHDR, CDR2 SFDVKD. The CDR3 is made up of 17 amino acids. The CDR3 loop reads CATSPATGTGNTGELFF. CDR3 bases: TGTGCCACCAGTCCCGCGACTGGGACAGGGAACACCGGGGAGCTGTTTTTT.

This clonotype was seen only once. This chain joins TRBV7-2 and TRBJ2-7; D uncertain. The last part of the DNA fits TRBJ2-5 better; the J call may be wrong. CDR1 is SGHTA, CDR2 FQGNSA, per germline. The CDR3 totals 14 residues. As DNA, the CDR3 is TGTGCCAGCAGCCAGCTCAGGCTAGTTGAGACCCAGTACTTC. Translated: CASSQLRLVETQYF.

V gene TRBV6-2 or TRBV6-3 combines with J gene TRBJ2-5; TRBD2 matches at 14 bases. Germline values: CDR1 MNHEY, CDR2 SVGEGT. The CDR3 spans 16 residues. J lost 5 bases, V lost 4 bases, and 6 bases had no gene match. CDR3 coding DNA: TGTGCCAGCAGTTTGGGACTAGCGGGGGAGTTGGAGACCCAGTACTTC. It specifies CASSLGLAGELETQYF.

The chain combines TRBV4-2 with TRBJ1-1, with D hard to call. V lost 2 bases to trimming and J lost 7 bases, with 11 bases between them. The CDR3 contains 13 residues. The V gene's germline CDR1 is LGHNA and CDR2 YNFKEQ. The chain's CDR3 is CASSQNRGFEAFF. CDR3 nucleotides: TGTGCCAGCAGCCAAAACCGGGGATTTGAAGCTTTCTTT.

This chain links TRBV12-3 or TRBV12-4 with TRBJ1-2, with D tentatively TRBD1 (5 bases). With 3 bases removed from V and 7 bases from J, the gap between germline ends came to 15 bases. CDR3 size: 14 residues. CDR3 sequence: CASSFQGRATGYTF. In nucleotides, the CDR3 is TGTGCCAGCAGTTTTCAGGGCAGGGCAACTGGCTACACCTTC.

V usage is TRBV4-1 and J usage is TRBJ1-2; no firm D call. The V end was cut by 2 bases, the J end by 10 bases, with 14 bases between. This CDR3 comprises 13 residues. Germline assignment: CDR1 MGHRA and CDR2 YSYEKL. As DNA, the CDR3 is TGCGCCAGCAGCCAATCGGCGGGAGAGTACTACACCTTC. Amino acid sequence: CASSQSAGEYYTF.

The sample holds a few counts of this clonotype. DNA of the CDR3: TGTGCCAGCTCAGAGGACAGCTACAATGAGCAGTTCTTC. Residues: CASSEDSYNEQFF. The chain couples TRBV2 to TRBJ2-1, with D perhaps matching TRBD1 (6 bases). The ends were cut back, 8 bases at V and 3 bases at J, with 11 bases in the middle. Germline CDR1 SNHLY, CDR2 FYNNEI. This CDR3 contains 13 residues.

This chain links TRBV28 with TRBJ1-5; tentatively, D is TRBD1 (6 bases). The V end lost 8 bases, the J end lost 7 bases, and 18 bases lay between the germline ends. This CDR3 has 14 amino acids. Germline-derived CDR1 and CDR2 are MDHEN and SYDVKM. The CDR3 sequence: CASVMPGVRQPQHF. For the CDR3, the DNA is TGTGCCAGCGTTATGCCAGGGGTTAGGCAGCCCCAGCATTTT. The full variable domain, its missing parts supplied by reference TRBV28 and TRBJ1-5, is DVKVTQSSRYLVKRTGEKVFLECVQDMDHENMFWYRQDPGLGLRLIYFSYDVKMKEKGDIPEGYSVSREKKERFSLILESASTNQTSMYLCASVMPGVRQPQHFGDGTRLSIL.

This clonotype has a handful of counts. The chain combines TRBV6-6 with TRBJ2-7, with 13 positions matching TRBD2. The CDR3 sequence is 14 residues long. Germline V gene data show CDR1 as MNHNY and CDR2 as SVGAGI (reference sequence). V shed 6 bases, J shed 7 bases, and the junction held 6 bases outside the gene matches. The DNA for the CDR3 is TGTGCCAGCAGCCAGACTAGCGGGGGGCGGGAGCAGTACTTC. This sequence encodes CASSQTSGGREQYF.

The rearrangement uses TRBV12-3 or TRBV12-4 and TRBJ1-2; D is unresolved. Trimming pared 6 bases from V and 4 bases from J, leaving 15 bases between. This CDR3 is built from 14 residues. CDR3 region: CASRLGVLAYGYTF. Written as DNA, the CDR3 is TGTGCCAGCAGGCTAGGAGTCTTAGCCTATGGCTACACCTTC.

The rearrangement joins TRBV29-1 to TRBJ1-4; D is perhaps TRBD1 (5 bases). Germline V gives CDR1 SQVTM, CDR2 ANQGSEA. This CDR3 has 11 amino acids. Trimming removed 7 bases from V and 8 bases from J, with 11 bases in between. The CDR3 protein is CSAGTSEKLFF. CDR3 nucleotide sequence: TGCAGCGCCGGGACTTCGGAAAAACTGTTTTTT.

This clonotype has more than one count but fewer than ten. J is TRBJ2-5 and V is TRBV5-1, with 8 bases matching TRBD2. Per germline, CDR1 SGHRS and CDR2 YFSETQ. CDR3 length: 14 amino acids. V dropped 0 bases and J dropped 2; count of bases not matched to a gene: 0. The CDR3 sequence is CASSLERGQETQYF. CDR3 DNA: TGCGCCAGCAGCTTGGAGCGGGGGCAAGAGACCCAGTACTTC. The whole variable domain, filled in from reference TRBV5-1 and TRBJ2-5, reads KAGVTQTPRYLIKTRGQQVTLSCSPISGHRSVSWYQQTPGQGLQFLFEYFSETQRNKGNFPGRFSGRQFSNSRSEMNVSTLELGDSALYLCASSLERGQETQYFGPGTRLLVL.